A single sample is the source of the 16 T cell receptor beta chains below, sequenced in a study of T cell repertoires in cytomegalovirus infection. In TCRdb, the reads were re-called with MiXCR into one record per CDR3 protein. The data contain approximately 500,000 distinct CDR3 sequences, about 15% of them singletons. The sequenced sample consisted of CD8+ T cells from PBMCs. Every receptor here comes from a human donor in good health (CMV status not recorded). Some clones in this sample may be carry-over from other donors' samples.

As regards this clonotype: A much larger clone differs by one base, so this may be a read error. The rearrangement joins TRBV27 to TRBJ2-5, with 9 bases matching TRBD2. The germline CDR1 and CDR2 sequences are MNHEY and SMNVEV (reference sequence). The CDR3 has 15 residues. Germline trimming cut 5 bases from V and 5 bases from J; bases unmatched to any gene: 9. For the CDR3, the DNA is TGTGCCAGCAGTCGGTCGGCTAGCGGGAAGGAGACCCAGTACTTC. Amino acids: CASSRSASGKETQYF.

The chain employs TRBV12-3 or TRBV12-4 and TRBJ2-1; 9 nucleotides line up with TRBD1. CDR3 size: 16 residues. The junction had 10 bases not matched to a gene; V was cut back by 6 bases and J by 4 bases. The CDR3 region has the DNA TGTGCCAGCAGCGATCCCACAGGGGGCGCGTACAATGAGCAGTTCTTC. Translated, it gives CASSDPTGGAYNEQFF.

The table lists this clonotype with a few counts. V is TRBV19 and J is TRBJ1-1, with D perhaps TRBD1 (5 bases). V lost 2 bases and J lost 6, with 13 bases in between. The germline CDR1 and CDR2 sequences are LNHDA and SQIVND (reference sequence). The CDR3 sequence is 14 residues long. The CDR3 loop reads CASSITGWTSEAFF. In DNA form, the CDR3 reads TGTGCCAGTAGTATAACAGGATGGACCTCTGAAGCTTTCTTT.

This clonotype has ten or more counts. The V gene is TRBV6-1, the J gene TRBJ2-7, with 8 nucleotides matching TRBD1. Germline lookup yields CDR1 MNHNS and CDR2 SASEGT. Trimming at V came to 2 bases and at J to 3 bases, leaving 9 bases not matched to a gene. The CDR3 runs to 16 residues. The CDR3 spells CASSEIPGTGLYEQYF. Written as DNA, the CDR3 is TGTGCCAGCAGTGAAATTCCCGGGACAGGCCTCTACGAGCAGTACTTC.

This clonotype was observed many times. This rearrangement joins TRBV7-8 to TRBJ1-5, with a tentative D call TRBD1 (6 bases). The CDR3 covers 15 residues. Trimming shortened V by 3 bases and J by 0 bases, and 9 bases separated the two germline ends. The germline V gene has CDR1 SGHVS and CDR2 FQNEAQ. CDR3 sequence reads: CASSFDRSSNQPQHF. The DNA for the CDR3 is TGTGCCAGCAGCTTCGACAGGAGTAGCAATCAGCCCCAGCATTTT.

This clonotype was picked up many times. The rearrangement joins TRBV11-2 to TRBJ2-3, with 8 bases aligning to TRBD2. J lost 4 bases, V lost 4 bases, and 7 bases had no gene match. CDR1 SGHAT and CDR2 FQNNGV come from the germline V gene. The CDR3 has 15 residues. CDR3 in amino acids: CASSYLRLASDTQYF. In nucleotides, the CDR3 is TGTGCCAGCAGCTACCTTCGACTAGCGTCAGATACGCAGTATTTT. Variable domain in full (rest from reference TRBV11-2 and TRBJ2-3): EAGVAQSPRYKIIEKRQSVAFWCNPISGHATLYWYQQILGQGPKLLIQFQNNGVVDDSQLPKDRFSAERLKGVDSTLKIQPAKLEDSAVYLCASSYLRLASDTQYFGPGTRLTVL.

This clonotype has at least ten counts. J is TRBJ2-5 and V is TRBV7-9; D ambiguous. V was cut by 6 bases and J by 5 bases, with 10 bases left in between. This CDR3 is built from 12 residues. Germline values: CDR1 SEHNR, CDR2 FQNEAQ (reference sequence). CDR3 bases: TGTGCCAGCAGGCAGTCGTGGGAGACCCAGTACTTC. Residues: CASRQSWETQYF. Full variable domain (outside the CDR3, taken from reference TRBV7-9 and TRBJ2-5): DTGVSQNPRHKITKRGQNVTFRCDPISEHNRLYWYRQTLGQGPEFLTYFQNEAQLEKSRLLSDRFSAERPKGSFSTLEIQRTEQGDSAMYLCASRQSWETQYFGPGTRLLVL.

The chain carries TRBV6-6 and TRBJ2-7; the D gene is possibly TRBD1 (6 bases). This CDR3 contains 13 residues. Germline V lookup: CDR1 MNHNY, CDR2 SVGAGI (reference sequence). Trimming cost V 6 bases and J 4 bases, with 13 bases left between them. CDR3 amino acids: CASRPEDSYEQYF. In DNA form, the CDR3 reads TGTGCCAGCAGACCCGAGGACAGTTACGAGCAGTACTTC.

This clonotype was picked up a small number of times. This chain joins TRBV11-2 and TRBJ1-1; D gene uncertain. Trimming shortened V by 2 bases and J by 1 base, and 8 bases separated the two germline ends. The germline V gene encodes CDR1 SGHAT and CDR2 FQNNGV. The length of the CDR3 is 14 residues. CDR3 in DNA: TGTGCCAGCAGCTTATCTTACAAGAACACTGAAGCTTTCTTT. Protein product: CASSLSYKNTEAFF.

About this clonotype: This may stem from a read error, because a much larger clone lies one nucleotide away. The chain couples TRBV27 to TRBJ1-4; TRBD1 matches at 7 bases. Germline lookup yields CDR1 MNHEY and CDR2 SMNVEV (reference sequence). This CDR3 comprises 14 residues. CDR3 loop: CGSSSQGRQEKLFF. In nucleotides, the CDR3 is TGTGGCAGCAGTTCACAGGGGCGCCAGGAAAAACTGTTTTTT.

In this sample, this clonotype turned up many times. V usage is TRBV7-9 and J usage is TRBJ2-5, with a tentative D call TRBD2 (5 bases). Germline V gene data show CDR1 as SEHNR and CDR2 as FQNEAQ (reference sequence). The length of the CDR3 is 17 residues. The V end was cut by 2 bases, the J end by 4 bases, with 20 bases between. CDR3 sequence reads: CASSLSIVGGDVETQYF. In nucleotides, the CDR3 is TGTGCCAGCAGCTTAAGTATTGTTGGAGGAGACGTAGAGACCCAGTACTTC.

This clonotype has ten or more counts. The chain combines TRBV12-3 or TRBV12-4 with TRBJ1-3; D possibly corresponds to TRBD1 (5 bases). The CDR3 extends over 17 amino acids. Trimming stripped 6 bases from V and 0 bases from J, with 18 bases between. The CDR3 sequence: CASRSPSDSHSGNTIYF. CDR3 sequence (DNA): TGTGCCAGCAGATCACCGTCAGACAGCCACTCTGGAAACACCATATATTTT.

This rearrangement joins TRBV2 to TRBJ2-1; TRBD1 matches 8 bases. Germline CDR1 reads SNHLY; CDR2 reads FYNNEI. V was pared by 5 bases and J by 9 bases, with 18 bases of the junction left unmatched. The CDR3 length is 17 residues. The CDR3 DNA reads TGTGCCAGCAGTCCCACGTCTACGACAGGGGCTGGGCTTGAGCAGTTCTTC. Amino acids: CASSPTSTTGAGLEQFF.

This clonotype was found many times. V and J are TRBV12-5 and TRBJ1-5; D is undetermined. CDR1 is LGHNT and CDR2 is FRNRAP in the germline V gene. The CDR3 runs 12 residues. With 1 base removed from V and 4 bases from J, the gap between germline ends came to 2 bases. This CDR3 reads CASGLGNQPQHF. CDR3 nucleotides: TGTGCTAGTGGTTTGGGGAATCAGCCCCAGCATTTT.

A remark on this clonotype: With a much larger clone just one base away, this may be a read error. The CDR3: CASSLSVTRDTEAFF. The DNA of the CDR3 is TGTGCCAGCAGCTTATCGGTAACCCGGGACACTGAAGCTTTCTTT. The rearrangement uses TRBV7-6 and TRBJ1-1; no clear D gene. The CDR3 runs to 15 residues. From germline, CDR1 is SGHVS and CDR2 FNYEAQ. V was trimmed by 2 bases and J by 3 bases, leaving 13 bases between them.

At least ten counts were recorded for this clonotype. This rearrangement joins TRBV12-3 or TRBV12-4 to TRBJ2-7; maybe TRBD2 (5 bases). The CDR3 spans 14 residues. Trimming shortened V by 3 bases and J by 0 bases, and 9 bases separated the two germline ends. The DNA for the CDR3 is TGTGCCAGCAGTTTCGCCCGGGGCTCCTACGAGCAGTACTTC. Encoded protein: CASSFARGSYEQYF.